Listed here are 14 T cell receptor beta chains from one sample, sequenced in a study of T cells expressing NK-cell markers. TCRdb re-called the 5' RACE reads and gives one entry per CDR3 protein, without DNA. The specimen's table records more than 250,000 distinct CDR3 sequences. Sample: blood T cells: a sorted CD56 or NKG2C T cell subset, CD4+ or CD8+ T cells, or bulk PBMC T cells (not recorded which). Receptor source: a man in his late teens or twenties in good health.

The chain recombines TRBV3-1 with TRBJ2-5; TCRdb's D call, TRBD2, is unchecked because there is no DNA. CDR1 is LGHDT and CDR2 is YNNKEL in the germline V gene (reference sequence). The CDR3 is made up of 12 amino acids. CDR3 loop: CASSQGVGLQYF.

The chain recombines TRBV24-1 with TRBJ2-1; TCRdb names TRBD1, which stays unverified in the absence of DNA. Germline V gene lookup returns CDR1 KGHDR and CDR2 SFDVKD. The CDR3 runs 14 residues. The CDR3 spells CATSDRQGNNEQFF.

The chain is built from TRBV5-1 and TRBJ2-2; without DNA, the TCRdb call of TRBD1 cannot be checked. Germline CDR1 and CDR2: SGHRS and YFSETQ. The CDR3 contains 17 residues. The CDR3: CASSLDGNRGDTGELFF.

The chain recombines TRBV20-1 with TRBJ1-5; TCRdb gives TRBD1 as the D gene, but with no DNA this cannot be confirmed. The CDR3 sequence is 15 residues long. Germline V gene data show CDR1 as DFQATT and CDR2 as SNEGSKA (reference sequence). CDR3 protein: CSAMDWGRGNQPQHF.

V gene TRBV12-3 or TRBV12-4 combines with J gene TRBJ2-6; TCRdb lists TRBD1, though no DNA is available to test this call. This CDR3 spans 13 amino acids. CDR3 in amino acids: CASSKGQGDVLTF.

The V call is TRBV7-2, the J call TRBJ1-2; checking the TCRdb D call of TRBD1 is not possible without DNA. The CDR3 spans 17 residues. The germline V gene has CDR1 SGHTA and CDR2 FQGNSA. The CDR3 is CASSARAGQRLLYGYTF.

The chain employs TRBV7-2 and TRBJ1-2; absent DNA, TCRdb's TRBD1 call cannot be checked. There are 15 residues in the CDR3. CDR1 and CDR2 (germline): SGHTA, FQGNSA. The CDR3 sequence: CASSSQGGTNYGYTF.

The chain uses TRBV18 and TRBJ1-1; TCRdb's D gene call, TRBD1, goes unchecked for lack of DNA. Germline V lookup: CDR1 KGHSH, CDR2 LQKENI. The length of the CDR3 is 14 residues. The CDR3 loop is CASSAGTENTEAFF.

The genes are TRBV7-2 and TRBJ2-3. CDR3 length equals 15 residues. Germline values: CDR1 SGHTA, CDR2 FQGNSA. CDR3 in amino acids: CASSLAIYSTDTQYF. The full variable domain, completed using reference TRBV7-2 and TRBJ2-3, is GAGVSQSPSNKVTEKGKDVELRCDPISGHTALYWYRQSLGQGLEFLIYFQGNSAPDKSGLPSDRFSAERTGGSVSTLTIQRTQQEDSAVYLCASSLAIYSTDTQYFGPGTRLTVL.

The rearrangement links TRBV10-2 to TRBJ2-4; TCRdb picks TRBD1, but there is no DNA to check that call. CDR3 length: 14 amino acids. Per germline, CDR1 WSHSY and CDR2 SAAADI. CDR3 region: CASQGSGLLNIQYF.

The chain uses TRBV18 and TRBJ1-5; no DNA is available, so the TRBD1 call from TCRdb remains unchecked. The CDR3 has 15 residues. CDR1 and CDR2 from the germline V gene are KGHSH and LQKENI. CDR3 sequence: CASSPPGTLNQPQHF.

The rearrangement uses TRBV18 and TRBJ1-5; the D call from TCRdb, TRBD1, cannot be confirmed without DNA. The CDR3 has 14 amino acids. Germline CDR1 KGHSH, CDR2 LQKENI. CDR3 loop: CASSPAGTGQPQHF.

The V and J genes are TRBV20-1 and TRBJ2-1; without DNA, the TCRdb call of TRBD2 cannot be checked. The CDR3 extends over 15 amino acids. The V gene's germline CDR1 is DFQATT and CDR2 SNEGSKA (reference sequence). The CDR3 sequence is CSARLSSGSVNEQFF.

This sequence joins TRBV4-3 and TRBJ2-2; TCRdb reports TRBD2, a call that lacks DNA to check it against. The CDR3 has 20 residues. Germline V gene lookup returns CDR1 LGHNA and CDR2 YSLEER. The CDR3 sequence is CASSQGQRPLLAGVPGELFF.